The rows below give T cell receptor beta chains drawn from one sample of a study of blood T cell repertoires in COVID-19. Here immunoSEQ multiplex PCR was the method, and the copy in TCRdb shows in-frame clones only, minus some. The data hold about 230,000 clones, with about 86% observed a single time. The sequencing sample was made of peripheral blood. Receptor source: an elderly man with acute or convalescent COVID-19. CDR3s include the opening cysteine and the closing phenylalanine or tryptophan. D genes are given only for firm matches.

j_call cdr3_length d_call v_call cdr3_aa
TRBJ1-1 14 . TRBV7-9 CASSQSRMNTEAFF
TRBJ2-5 13 . TRBV5-1 CASRSSPGETQYF
TRBJ1-6 14 . TRBV14 CASSQVAGNSPLHF
TRBJ2-1 15 TRBD1 TRBV29-1 CSVEGDRAVYNEQFF
TRBJ2-5 16 TRBD1 TRBV5-4 CASSAGDRGFTETQYF
TRBJ2-1 16 TRBD2 TRBV3-1/TRBV3-2 CASSLRGTSRYNEQFF
TRBJ2-3 15 TRBD1 TRBV2 CASRPGTGKADTQYF
TRBJ2-3 16 . TRBV7-9 CAGSERLVSSTDTQYF
TRBJ2-1 16 TRBD2 TRBV19 CASSTYSSGSYNEQFF
TRBJ2-2 15 TRBD1 TRBV7-2 CASSQGTGRTGELFF
TRBJ1-4 11 . TRBV28 CASSREEKLFF
TRBJ2-7 14 TRBD1 TRBV18 CASSSTGLSYEQYF
TRBJ2-3 13 . TRBV9 CASSVGGLDTQYF
TRBJ2-5 15 TRBD2 TRBV7-2 CASSTPLAGAETQYF
TRBJ2-1 16 . TRBV3-1/TRBV3-2 CASSPGDGGIYNEQFF
TRBJ2-5 14 . TRBV19 CASSIGQGWETQYF